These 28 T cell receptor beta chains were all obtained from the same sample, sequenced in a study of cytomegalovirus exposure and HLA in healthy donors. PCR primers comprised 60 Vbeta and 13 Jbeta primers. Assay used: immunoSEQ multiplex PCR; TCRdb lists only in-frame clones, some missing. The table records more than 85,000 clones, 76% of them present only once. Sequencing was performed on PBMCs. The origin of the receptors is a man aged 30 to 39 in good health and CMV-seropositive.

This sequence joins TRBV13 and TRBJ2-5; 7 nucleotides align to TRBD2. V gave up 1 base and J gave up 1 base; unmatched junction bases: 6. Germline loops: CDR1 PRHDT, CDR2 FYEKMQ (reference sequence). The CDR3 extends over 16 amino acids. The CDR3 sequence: CASSLVPPSGQETQYF. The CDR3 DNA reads TGTGCCAGCAGCTTAGTCCCCCCTAGCGGCCAAGAGACCCAGTACTTC.

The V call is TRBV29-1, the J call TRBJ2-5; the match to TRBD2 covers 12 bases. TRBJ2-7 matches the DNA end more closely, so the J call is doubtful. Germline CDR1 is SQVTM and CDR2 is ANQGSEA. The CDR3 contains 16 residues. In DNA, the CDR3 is TGCAGCTCAGGTCCCGGGGCTAGCGGGGGGGCTGGCGAGCAGTACTTC. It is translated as CSSGPGASGGAGEQYF.

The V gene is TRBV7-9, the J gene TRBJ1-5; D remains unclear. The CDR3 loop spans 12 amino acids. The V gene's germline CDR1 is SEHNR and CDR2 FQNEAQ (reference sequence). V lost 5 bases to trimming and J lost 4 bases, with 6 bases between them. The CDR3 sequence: CASSTTNQPQHF. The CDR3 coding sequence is TGTGCCAGCAGCACTACTAATCAGCCCCAGCATTTT.

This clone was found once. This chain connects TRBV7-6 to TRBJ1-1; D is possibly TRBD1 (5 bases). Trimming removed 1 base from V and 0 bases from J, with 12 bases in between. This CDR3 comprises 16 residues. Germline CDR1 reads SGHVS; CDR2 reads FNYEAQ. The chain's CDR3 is CASSLEGWRLNTEAFF. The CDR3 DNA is TGTGCCAGCAGCTTAGAGGGGTGGCGCCTGAACACTGAAGCTTTCTTT.

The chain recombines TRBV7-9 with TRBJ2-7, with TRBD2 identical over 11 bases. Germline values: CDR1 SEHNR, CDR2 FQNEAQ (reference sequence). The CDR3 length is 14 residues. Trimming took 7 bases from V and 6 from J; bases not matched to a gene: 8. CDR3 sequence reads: CASKLSGGAGEQYF. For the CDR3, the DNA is TGTGCCAGCAAACTTAGCGGGGGGGCCGGCGAGCAGTACTTC.

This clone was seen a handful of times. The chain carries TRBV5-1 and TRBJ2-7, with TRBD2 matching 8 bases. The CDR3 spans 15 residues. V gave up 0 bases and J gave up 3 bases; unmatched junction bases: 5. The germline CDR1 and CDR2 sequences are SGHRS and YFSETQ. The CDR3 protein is CASSLASRGGYEQYF. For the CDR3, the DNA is TGCGCCAGCAGCTTGGCCTCTCGGGGGGGCTACGAGCAGTACTTC.

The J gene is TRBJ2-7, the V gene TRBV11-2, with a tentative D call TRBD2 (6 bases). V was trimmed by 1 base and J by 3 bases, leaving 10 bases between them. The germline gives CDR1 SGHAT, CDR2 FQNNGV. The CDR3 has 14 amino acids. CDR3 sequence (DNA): TGTGCCAGCAGCTTAGGGGTCGGGGGCTACGAGCAGTACTTC. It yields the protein CASSLGVGGYEQYF. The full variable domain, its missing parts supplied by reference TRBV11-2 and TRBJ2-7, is EAGVAQSPRYKIIEKRQSVAFWCNPISGHATLYWYQQILGQGPKLLIQFQNNGVVDDSQLPKDRFSAERLKGVDSTLKIQPAKLEDSAVYLCASSLGVGGYEQYFGPGTRLTVT.

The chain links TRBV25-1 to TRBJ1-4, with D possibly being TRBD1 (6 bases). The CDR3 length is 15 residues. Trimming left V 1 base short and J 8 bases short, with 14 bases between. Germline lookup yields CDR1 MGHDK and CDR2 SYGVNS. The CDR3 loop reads CASSESGRGEEKLFF. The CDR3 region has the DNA TGTGCCAGCAGTGAATCGGGCAGGGGTGAGGAAAAACTGTTTTTT. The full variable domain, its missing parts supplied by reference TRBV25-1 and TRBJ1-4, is EADIYQTPRYLVIGTGKKITLECSQTMGHDKMYWYQQDPGMELHLIHYSYGVNSTEKGDLSSESTVSRIRTEHFPLTLESARPSHTSQYLCASSESGRGEEKLFFGSGTQLSVL.

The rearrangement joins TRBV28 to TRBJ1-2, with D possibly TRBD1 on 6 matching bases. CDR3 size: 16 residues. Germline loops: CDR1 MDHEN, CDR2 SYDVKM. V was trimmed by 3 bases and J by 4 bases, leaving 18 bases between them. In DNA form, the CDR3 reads TGTGCCAGCAGTTTTGACTGGGGGCGCAGGAGCTATGGCTACACCTTC. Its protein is CASSFDWGRRSYGYTF.

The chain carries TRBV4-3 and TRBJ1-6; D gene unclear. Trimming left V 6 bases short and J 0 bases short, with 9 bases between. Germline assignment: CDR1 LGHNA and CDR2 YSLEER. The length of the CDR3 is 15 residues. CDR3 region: CASRKDSSYNSPLHF. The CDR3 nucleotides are TGCGCCAGCAGGAAAGACTCCTCCTATAATTCACCCCTCCACTTT.

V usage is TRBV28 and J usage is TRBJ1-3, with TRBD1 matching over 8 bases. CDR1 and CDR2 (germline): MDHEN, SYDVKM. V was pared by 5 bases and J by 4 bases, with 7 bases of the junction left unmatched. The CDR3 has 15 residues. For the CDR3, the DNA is TGTGCCAGCAGTCTCCAACAGGGGGTAGGAAACACCATATATTTT. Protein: CASSLQQGVGNTIYF.

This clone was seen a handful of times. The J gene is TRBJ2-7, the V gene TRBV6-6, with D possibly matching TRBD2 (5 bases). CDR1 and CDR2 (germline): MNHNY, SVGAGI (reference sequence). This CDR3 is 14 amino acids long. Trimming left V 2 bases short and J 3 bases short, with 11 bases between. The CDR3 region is CASSYVGEGYEQYF. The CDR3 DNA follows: TGTGCCAGCAGTTACGTCGGAGAGGGCTACGAGCAGTACTTC.

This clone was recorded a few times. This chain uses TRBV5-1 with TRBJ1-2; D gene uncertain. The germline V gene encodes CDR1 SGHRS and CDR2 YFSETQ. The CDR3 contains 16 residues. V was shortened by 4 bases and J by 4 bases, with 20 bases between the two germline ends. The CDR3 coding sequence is TGCGCCAGCAGCCCCAAAAGTAAACAGCCCCCCTATGGCTACACCTTC. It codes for CASSPKSKQPPYGYTF.

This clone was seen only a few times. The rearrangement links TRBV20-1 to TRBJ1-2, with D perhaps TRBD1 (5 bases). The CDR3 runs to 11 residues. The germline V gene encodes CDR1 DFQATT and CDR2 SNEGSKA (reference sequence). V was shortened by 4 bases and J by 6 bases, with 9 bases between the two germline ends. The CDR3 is CSATQGNGYTF. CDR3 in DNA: TGCAGTGCTACTCAGGGAAATGGCTACACCTTC.

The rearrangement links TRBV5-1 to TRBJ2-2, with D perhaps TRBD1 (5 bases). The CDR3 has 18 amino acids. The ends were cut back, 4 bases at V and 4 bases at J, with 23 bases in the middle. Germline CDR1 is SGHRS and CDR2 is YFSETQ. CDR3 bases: TGCGCCAGCAGCCCGGGCACCCGGGCAGGGTGGCCCACCGGGGAGCTGTTTTTT. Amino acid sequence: CASSPGTRAGWPTGELFF. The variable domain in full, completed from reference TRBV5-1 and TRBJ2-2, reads KAGVTQTPRYLIKTRGQQVTLSCSPISGHRSVSWYQQTPGQGLQFLFEYFSETQRNKGNFPGRFSGRQFSNSRSEMNVSTLELGDSALYLCASSPGTRAGWPTGELFFGEGSRLTVL.

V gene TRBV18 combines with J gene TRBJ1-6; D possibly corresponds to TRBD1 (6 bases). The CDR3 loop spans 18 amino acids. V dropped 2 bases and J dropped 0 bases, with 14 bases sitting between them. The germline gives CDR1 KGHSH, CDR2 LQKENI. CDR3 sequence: CASSPVRTESSYNSPLHF. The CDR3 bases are TGTGCCAGCTCACCAGTTCGGACAGAGAGCTCCTATAATTCACCCCTCCACTTT.

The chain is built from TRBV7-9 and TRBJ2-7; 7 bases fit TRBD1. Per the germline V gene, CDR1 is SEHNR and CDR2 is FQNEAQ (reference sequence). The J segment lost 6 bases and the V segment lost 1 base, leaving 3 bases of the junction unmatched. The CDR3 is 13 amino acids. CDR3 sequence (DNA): TGTGCCAGCAGCTTAGGGGCAGGGGGCGAGCAGTACTTC. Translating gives CASSLGAGGEQYF.

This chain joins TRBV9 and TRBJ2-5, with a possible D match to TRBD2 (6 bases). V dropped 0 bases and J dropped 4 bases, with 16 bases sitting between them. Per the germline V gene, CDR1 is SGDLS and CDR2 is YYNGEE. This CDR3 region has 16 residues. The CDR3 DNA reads TGTGCCAGCAGCGTAGAGGGGCTAGCGCGGGGAGAGACCCAGTACTTC. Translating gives CASSVEGLARGETQYF.

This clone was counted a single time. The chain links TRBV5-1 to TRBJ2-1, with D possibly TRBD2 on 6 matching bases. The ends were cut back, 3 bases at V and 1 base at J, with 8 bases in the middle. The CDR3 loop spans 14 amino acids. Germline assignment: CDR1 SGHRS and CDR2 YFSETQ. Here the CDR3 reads CASSYAGSYNEQFF. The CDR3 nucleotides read TGCGCCAGCAGCTACGCGGGGTCCTACAATGAGCAGTTCTTC.

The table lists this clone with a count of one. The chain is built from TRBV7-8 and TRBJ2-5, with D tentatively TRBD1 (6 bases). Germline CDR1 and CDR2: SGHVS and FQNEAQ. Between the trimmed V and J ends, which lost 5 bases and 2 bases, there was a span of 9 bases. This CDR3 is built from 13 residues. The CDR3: CASSPGTQETQYF. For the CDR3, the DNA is TGTGCCAGCAGCCCCGGGACACAAGAGACCCAGTACTTC.

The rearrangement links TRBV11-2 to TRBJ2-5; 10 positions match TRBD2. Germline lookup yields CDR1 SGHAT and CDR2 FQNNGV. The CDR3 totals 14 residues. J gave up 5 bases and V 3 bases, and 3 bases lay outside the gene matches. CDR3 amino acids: CASSFERGGETQYF. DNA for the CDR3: TGTGCCAGCAGCTTCGAGCGGGGGGGCGAGACCCAGTACTTC.

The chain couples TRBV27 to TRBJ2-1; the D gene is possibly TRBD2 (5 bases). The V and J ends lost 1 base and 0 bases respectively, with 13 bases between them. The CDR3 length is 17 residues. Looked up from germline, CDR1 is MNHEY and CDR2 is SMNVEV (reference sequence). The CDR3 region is CASSLWGPGSSYNEQFF. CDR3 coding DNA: TGTGCCAGCAGTTTATGGGGTCCGGGGAGCTCCTACAATGAGCAGTTCTTC.

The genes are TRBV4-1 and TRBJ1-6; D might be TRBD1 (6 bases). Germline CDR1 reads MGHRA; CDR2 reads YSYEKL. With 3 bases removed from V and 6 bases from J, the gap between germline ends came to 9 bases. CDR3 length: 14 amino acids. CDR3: CASSQGTSNSPLHF. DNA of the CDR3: TGCGCCAGCAGCCAGGGGACATCTAATTCACCCCTCCACTTT.

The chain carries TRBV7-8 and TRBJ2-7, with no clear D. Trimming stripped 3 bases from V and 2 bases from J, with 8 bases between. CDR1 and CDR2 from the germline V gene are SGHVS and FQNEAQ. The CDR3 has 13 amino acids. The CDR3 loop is CASSFELTYEQYF. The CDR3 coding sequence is TGTGCCAGCAGCTTCGAACTTACCTACGAGCAGTACTTC.

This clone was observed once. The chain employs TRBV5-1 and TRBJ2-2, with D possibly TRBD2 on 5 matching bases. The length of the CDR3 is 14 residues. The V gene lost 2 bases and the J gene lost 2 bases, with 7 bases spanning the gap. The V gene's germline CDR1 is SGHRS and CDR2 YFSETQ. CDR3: CASSFRDNTGELFF. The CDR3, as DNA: TGCGCCAGCAGCTTCCGGGATAACACCGGGGAGCTGTTTTTT.

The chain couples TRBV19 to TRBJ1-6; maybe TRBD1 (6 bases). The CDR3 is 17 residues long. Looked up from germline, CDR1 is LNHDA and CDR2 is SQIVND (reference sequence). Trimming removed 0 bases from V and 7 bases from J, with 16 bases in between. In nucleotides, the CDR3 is TGTGCCAGTAGTATAGAAGGCGCGGGGGCGAGGAATTCACCCCTCCACTTT. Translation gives CASSIEGAGARNSPLHF.

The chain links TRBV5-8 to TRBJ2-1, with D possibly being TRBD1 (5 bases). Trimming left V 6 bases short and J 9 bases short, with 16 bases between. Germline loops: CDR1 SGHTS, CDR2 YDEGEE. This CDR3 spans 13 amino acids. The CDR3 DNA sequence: TGTGCCAGCAACTCACCCCAGGGAAGTGAGCAGTTCTTC. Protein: CASNSPQGSEQFF.

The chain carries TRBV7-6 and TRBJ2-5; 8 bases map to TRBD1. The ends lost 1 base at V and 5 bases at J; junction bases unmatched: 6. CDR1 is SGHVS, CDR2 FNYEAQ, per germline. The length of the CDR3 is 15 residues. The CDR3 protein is CASSLGTGSRETQYF. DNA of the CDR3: TGTGCCAGCAGCTTAGGGACAGGGTCGAGGGAGACCCAGTACTTC.